This TCR beta chain was found in a study of cytomegalovirus exposure and HLA in healthy donors (dated 2017 in TCRdb). In the study overall: An earlier analysis of 587 of the donors reported 250 to 350 Gb of sequence data and 117 million unique TCR beta sequences from some 180 million T cells. An early release covering 500 to 750 HLA-typed donors comprised around 300 gigabases of sequencing data and 85 million to 100 million unique TCR sequences. The genetic ancestry cluster associated with self-reported Caucasian donors included over 65% of the roughly 360 genotyped donors. The aim of the study was to test whether cataloging public T cell receptors could identify signatures of past pathogen exposure. The study used immunosequencing to profile the T cell repertoires of several hundred subjects and linked those repertoires to cytomegalovirus serostatus. In addition to the first cohort of 500 to 850 subjects, a separate validation cohort of approximately 120 different subjects was used. High-throughput TCR immunosequencing, statistical association of individual TCRs with disease status, and machine learning were combined to predict cytomegalovirus infection status. A later analysis re-analyzed previously published TCR beta repertoires from about 600 donors and added high-resolution HLA genotyping to study TCR occurrence patterns. In the later analysis, no new phenotypic data were used to find candidate immune exposures; instead, reliance was placed on TCR beta sequences and their occurrence across donors. An earlier analysis of 587 of the donors used high-throughput TCR beta sequencing to judge whether each TCR beta V gene segment behaved as functional or pseudogenic. Donor age, sex, ethnicity and CMV serostatus were compiled alongside the repertoire data. Genome-wide SNP genotypes for about 65% of the 666 donors were used in a later genetic analysis, which treated that subset as a discovery cohort. Every repertoire in the discovery cohort had been generated on one and the same sequencing platform. HLA typing included class I and class II loci at four-digit resolution. Typing coverage varied by locus: 629-630 donors for A, B, C, DRB1 and DQB1; about 520 for DQA1; some 610 for DPA1; under 490 for DPB1. Several DR-DQ haplotypes were handled as single units for association and clustering because linkage in the cohort was strong. On average, roughly 200,000 unique TCR beta nucleotide sequences were sequenced per donor among roughly 430 genotyped donors of the cohort, with around 19% of those sequences being non-productive.

The paper's findings and limits, for the study overall: The classifier was reported to diagnose cytomegalovirus status with high specificity and sensitivity in both the original and validation cohorts. Most TCR sequences were seen in very few donors, while some public TCRs were found in many individuals. This cohort had only TCR beta chains sequenced, and the lack of alpha or paired-chain data limited which features could be detected. In an earlier analysis of more than 500 of the donors, most TCR beta V segments appeared in productive rearrangements about 90% or about 30% of the time, broadly matching IMGT annotations. A group of highly shared sequence variants was considered likely to be a technical artifact of the sequencing pipeline. In vitro tests confirmed that a few of the cytomegalovirus-associated TCR beta chains recognize cytomegalovirus antigens. Roughly uniform sequencing depth across donors was assumed in presence/absence analyses, although this assumption may not hold. Immune exposure information for the cohort was limited to CMV serostatus. The earlier analysis of some 560 of the donors excluded some 16 rarely observed V segments, including chromosome 9 orphons, because counts were too low. The study listed 150 to 200 TCR beta chains as associated with cytomegalovirus. Correlated functional status among segregating V segments might be attributable to linkage disequilibrium, but an unknown experimental factor could not be ruled out. The authors suggested that the approach could potentially be extended to other disease states and immunological phenotypes. In a later analysis, HLA-associated TCR beta chains were found to be more clonally expanded and to have lower generation probabilities than equally common non-associated chains. A later analysis associated about 17,000 TCR beta sequences with specific HLA alleles at a false discovery rate of 0.05. In a later analysis, most CMV-associated TCR beta chains were found to appear HLA-restricted, with HLA associations seemingly driven largely by CMV exposure. When HLA alleles, especially DR and DQ, strongly co-occurred, TCR associations were difficult to assign to individual alleles. A further reported finding was that TCR beta sequences accurately predicted the HLA-A and HLA-B alleles for most subjects in the first cohort. According to a later genetic analysis, donors in an Asian-associated ancestry cluster had fewer N-insertions in productive TCRs than the roughly 670-donor mean. In a later genetic analysis, a missense DCLRE1C variant was associated with V-gene and J-gene trimming of TCR beta chains, and the association was replicated in an independent cohort. A later analysis found that TCR association rates varied across HLA loci, with DRB1 alleles showing the most associated TCRs and HLA-C alleles the fewest. According to a later analysis, parvovirus B19, influenza, CMV and Epstein-Barr virus appeared linked to several top co-occurrence clusters. Some IMGT-functional V segments, including TRBV6-2 and TRBV6-3, could not be told apart with the 87-base-pair reads, so those segments were excluded. Because HLA typing was missing for some donors at each locus, association tests included only the typed subset.

Libraries were made using the immunoSEQ multiplex PCR assay. For the multiplex PCR, a mixture combining 60 forward primers for TCR Vbeta segments and 13 reverse primers for TCR Jbeta segments was used. The CDR3 region of rearranged TCR beta genes was amplified from genomic DNA by a multiplex PCR assay. The Illumina HiSeq System was used to sequence the amplified TCR beta libraries as 87-base-pair reads. The original pipeline was this. In a later analysis, tens of millions of unique TCR beta chains were counted across the approximately 620 repertoires, and roughly 11 million of these chains were shared by at least two donors. Raw reads were error-corrected and collapsed into unique sequences by a nearest-neighbor algorithm in which closely related sequences were merged to remove PCR and sequencing errors. Alignment of CDR3 sequences to IMGT reference sequences was used to assign V, D and J gene segments. For a sequence to be retained, at least a six-nucleotide match to both a V gene segment and a J gene segment was required. A rearrangement counted as productive if the CDR3 had no stop codons and remained in frame with V and J, and every other rearrangement counted as non-productive. CDR3 was defined by IMGT convention, running from the second conserved V-encoded cysteine to the conserved J-encoded phenylalanine. The earlier analysis of more than 450 of the donors excluded sequences that lacked an unambiguous match to a single V gene segment. In an earlier analysis of a few hundred of the donors, V segments were called functional above 56.7% productive rearrangements and were called segregating when the between-donor standard deviation exceeded 5%. A statistical classification framework was developed to diagnose cytomegalovirus status using the catalog of TCR beta chain sequences. V and J gene assignment, in a later analysis, came from comparing TCR nucleotide sequences with IMGT/GENE-DB human TR gene sequences. In a later analysis, CDR3 sequences and most-parsimonious VDJ recombination scenarios were assigned using the TCRdist pipeline. In a later analysis, each TCR beta chain was defined by its CDR3 amino acid sequence together with its V-gene family, and reads without a unique V-gene family were excluded. In a later analysis, approximately 590 highly shared, low-generation-probability nucleotide sequences were removed to address suspected cross-contamination and a sequencing artifact. For each public chain, a later analysis derived a clonal expansion index from normalized ranks of inferred template counts within each repertoire. In a later analysis, generation probabilities were computed with a VDJ recombination model fitted to out-of-frame rearrangements, and the resulting probabilities were checked against IGoR. Hypergeometric tests were used in a later analysis to score TCR-TCR, TCR-HLA and TCR-CMV co-occurrence, with a repertoire-size bias correction applied to the TCR pairs. To estimate false discovery rates, a later analysis permuted the HLA or CMV assignments 20 times. In a later analysis, co-occurring TCRs were grouped with DBSCAN, and TCRdist sequence similarity was added when clustering was performed within HLA-allele-positive subsets. Repertoires with fewer than 30,000 or more than 120,000 public chains were left out of co-occurrence clustering, as were five repertoires with anomalous nucleotide sharing. Imported from immuneACCESS, the table was reduced by TCRdb to in-frame sequences with V and J called. These copies leave out some clones; in studies compared against another copy, an unresolved V gene accounts for under half, and the cause of the remainder is not known. Clone size and V and J calls were adopted from that table, with D and trimming inferred from the DNA. The sample profile shows some 200,000 clones; about 81% of them were found once. Together, the top ten hold 6.5% of the sample.

The germline V gene encodes CDR1 SNHLY and CDR2 FYNNEI. The CDR3, from cysteine to phenylalanine, totals 14 residues. CDR3 DNA only is kept here, 42 bases in frame from base 1. The V and J ends are trimmed by 2 bases and 9 bases, leaving 16 bases between them. This clone was observed a handful of times. Its target antigen remains unknown. Per-base qualities were not stored, and no clone one base away is much larger. The cohort comprised several hundred healthy bone marrow donors. All cohort members were sampled while nominally healthy, although unrecorded immune exposures were likely present. The donor tested CMV seropositive and was one of the 289 seropositive cohort members. A peripheral blood sample was provided by each donor, and peripheral blood mononuclear cells were used for TCR beta sequencing. Genomic DNA was extracted from the blood cell samples with the Qiagen DNeasy Blood Extraction Kit.

Here the chain combines TRBV2 and TRBJ1-1; 5 matching bases give a weak D call of TRBD1. What was sequenced was PBMCs. This receptor was taken from a woman aged 50 to 60 in good health and CMV-seropositive. The DNA sequence follows: TGTGCCAGCAGTGAATTGAGGTCAGGGAGGCAAGCTTTCTTT. It specifies CASSELRSGRQAFF.